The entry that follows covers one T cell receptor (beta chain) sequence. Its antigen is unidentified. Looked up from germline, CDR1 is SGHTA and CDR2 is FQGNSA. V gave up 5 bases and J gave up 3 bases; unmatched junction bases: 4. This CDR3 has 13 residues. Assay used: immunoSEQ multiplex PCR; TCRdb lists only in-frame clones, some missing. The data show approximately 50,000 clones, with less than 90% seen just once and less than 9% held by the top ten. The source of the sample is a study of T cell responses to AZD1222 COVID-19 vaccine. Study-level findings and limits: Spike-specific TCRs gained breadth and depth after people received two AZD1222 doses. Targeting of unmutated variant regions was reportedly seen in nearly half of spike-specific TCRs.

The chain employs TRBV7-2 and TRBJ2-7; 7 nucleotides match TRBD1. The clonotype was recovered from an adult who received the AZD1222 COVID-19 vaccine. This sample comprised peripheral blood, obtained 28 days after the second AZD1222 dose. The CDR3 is CASSAGTVYEQYF. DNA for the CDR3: TGTGCCAGCAGCGCCGGGACAGTCTACGAGCAGTACTTC.